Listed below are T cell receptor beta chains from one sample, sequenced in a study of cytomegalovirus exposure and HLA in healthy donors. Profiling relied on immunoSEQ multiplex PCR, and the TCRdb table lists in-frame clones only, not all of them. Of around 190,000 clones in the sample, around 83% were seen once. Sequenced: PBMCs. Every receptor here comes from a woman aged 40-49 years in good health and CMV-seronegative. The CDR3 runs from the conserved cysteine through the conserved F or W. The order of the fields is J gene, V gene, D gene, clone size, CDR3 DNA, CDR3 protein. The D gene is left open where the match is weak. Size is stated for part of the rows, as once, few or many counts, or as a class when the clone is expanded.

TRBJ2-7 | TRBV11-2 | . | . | TGTGCCAGCAGCTCGACGCGTGACAGCTACGAGCAGTACTTC | CASSSTRDSYEQYF
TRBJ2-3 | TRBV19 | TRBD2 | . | TGTGCCAGTAGGGGAGGGGCAGATACGCAGTATTTT | CASRGGADTQYF
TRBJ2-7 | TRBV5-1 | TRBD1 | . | TGCGCCAGCAGCTCCCCGGGACAGGCCCCCGAGCAGTACTTC | CASSSPGQAPEQYF
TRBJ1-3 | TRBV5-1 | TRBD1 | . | TGCGCCAGCAGCTTGGACAGGGGAATCTCTGGAAACACCATATATTTT | CASSLDRGISGNTIYF
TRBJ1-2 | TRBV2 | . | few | TGTGCCAGCACATATCCAGGGGTCTATGGCTACACCTTC | CASTYPGVYGYTF
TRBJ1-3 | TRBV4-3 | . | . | TGCGCCAGCAGCCAAGCTCGCCTGGGACATGCCTCTGGAAACACCATATATTTT | CASSQARLGHASGNTIYF
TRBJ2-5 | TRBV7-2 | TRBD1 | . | TGTGCCAGCAGCCTTAAGGGACAGAAAGAGACCCAGTACTTC | CASSLKGQKETQYF
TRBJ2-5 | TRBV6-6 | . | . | TGTGCCAGCAGTATCCAGTACCAAGAGACCCAGTACTTC | CASSIQYQETQYF
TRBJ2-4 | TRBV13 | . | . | TGTGCCAGCAGCTTAGTCGGGAGCAAGATTCAGTACTTC | CASSLVGSKIQYF
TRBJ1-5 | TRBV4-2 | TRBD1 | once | TGTGCCAGCAGCCAAGATCAAGGGACAGCTCAGCCCCAGCATTTT | CASSQDQGTAQPQHF
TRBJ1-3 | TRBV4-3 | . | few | TGCGCCAGCAGCCAAGGACGGAGTCCGAGCTCTGGAAACACCATATATTTT | CASSQGRSPSSGNTIYF
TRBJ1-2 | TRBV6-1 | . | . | TGTGCCAGCAGTACTAGTAACTATGGCTACACCTTC | CASSTSNYGYTF
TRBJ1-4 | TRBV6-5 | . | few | TGTGCCAGCAGGGAGGGCCCCGGTGAAAAACTGTTTTTT | CASREGPGEKLFF
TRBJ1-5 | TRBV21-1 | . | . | TGTGCCAGCAGCCGGGACAGGGGACCAGGACAGCCCCAGCATTTT | CASSRDRGPGQPQHF
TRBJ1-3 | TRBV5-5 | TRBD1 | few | TGTGCCAGCAGCCCGGGACAGTTACTTGGAAACACCATATATTTT | CASSPGQLLGNTIYF
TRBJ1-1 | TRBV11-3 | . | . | TGTGCCAGCAGCTTAAGTGGAGGGAACACTGAAGCTTTCTTT | CASSLSGGNTEAFF
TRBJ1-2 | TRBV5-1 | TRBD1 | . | TGCGCCAGCAGCTCGGACAGGGGGCCTGGTGACTATGGCTACACCTTC | CASSSDRGPGDYGYTF
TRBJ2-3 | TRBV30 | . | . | TGTGCCGGTCGTGGGCTTACAGATACGCAGTATTTT | CAGRGLTDTQYF
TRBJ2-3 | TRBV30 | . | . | TGTGCCTGGAGTCGGGGGACCATGGGAACAGATACGCAGTATTTT | CAWSRGTMGTDTQYF
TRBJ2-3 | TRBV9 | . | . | TGTGCCAGCAGCGTAGGGGTAAGAGGATCCAGCACAGATACGCAGTATTTT | CASSVGVRGSSTDTQYF
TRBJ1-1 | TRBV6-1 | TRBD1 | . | TGTGCCAGCAGTGAGTACCCAACAGGGGCGGGGGGCACTGAAGCTTTCTTT | CASSEYPTGAGGTEAFF
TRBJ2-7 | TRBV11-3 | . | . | TGTGCCAGCAGCACGCCTCCGAGGGGGAGTGAGCAGTACTTC | CASSTPPRGSEQYF
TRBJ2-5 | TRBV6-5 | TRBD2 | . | TGTGCCAGCAGTGTTAGCGGGAGGCCCCAAGAGACCCAGTACTTC | CASSVSGRPQETQYF
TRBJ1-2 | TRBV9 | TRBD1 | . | TGTGCCAGCAGCATACAGGGGAGGCATGGCTACACCTTC | CASSIQGRHGYTF
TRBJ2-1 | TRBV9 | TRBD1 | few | TGTGCCAGCAGCGTCAGACAGGGCTCCTACAATGAGCAGTTCTTC | CASSVRQGSYNEQFF
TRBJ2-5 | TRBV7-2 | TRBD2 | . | TGTGCCAGCAGCTCCGGACTAGACGGTTGGACCCAGTACTTC | CASSSGLDGWTQYF